What follows are 31 T cell receptor beta chains derived from one specimen sequenced in a study of regulatory T cells in long-lasting Graves disease. The time point denotes: newly diagnosed GD, antithyroid drugs for less than 3 months. Extracted PBMC RNA gave rise to the TCR library. In building TCR beta libraries, iRepertoire HTBI primers were used together with Arm-PCR of CDR3 regions. TCRdb processed the multiplex PCR reads anew with MiXCR; each CDR3 protein has one entry. The sample records approximately 490,000 distinct CDR3 sequences, 15% to 20% being singletons. The same sample was also studied in work on T cells in Graves' hyperthyroidism and ophthalmopathy.

Sequencing used peripheral blood mononuclear cells (PBMCs), obtained at new diagnosis, from a patient treated with antithyroid drugs. These receptors originate from a man aged 40-49 years with Graves disease.

This clonotype was seen more than once but under ten times. The rearrangement joins TRBV6-1 to TRBJ2-7, with 7 nucleotides matching TRBD1. Germline lookup yields CDR1 MNHNS and CDR2 SASEGT. V trimming: 5 bases; J trimming: 3 bases; junction bases outside the gene matches: 4. The length of the CDR3 is 13 residues. CDR3 DNA: TGTGCCAGCAGTCGAGGGGACAGCTACGAGCAGTACTTC. Translation gives CASSRGDSYEQYF.

The chain recombines TRBV24-1 with TRBJ2-2; D remains unclear. Germline V gene data show CDR1 as KGHDR and CDR2 as SFDVKD. Deletions cut 1 base from V and 6 bases from J, with 5 bases between. The CDR3 is 13 residues long. The CDR3 coding sequence is TGTGCCACCAGTGATTTTTCGTCCGGGGAGCTGTTTTTT. It specifies CATSDFSSGELFF.

Worth noting for this clonotype: A much more abundant neighbour one base away suggests this may be a read error. The rearrangement links TRBV7-2 to TRBJ2-7; 9 nucleotides align to TRBD2. The ends lost 5 bases at V and 7 bases at J; junction bases unmatched: 15. CDR3 size: 16 residues. Germline values: CDR1 SGHTA, CDR2 FQGNSA. The CDR3 DNA follows: TGTGCCAGCAGCCCCTTTGCGGGAGGGACCTACAATGAGCAGTACTTC. This codes for CASSPFAGGTYNEQYF.

This sequence joins TRBV7-9 and TRBJ2-7; the D call may be TRBD1 or TRBD2 (5 bases each). Germline V gene sequence: CDR1 SEHNR, CDR2 FQNEAQ (reference sequence). The CDR3 covers 14 residues. Trimming left V 4 bases short and J 3 bases short, with 13 bases between. The CDR3 protein is CASSYLSGGYEQYF. For the CDR3, the DNA is TGTGCCAGCAGCTATCTATCTGGGGGCTACGAGCAGTACTTC. The full variable domain, its missing parts supplied by reference TRBV7-9 and TRBJ2-7, is DTGVSQNPRHKITKRGQNVTFRCDPISEHNRLYWYRQTLGQGPEFLTYFQNEAQLEKSRLLSDRFSAERPKGSFSTLEIQRTEQGDSAMYLCASSYLSGGYEQYFGPGTRLTVT.

This clonotype was counted at least ten times. The V gene is TRBV27, the J gene TRBJ2-3; 10 nucleotides agree with TRBD1. Germline V CDR1 and CDR2: MNHEY, SMNVEV (reference sequence). The CDR3 contains 14 residues. J lost 3 bases, V lost 6 bases, and 3 bases had no gene match. The CDR3 DNA follows: TGTGCCAGCAGCAAGGGACAGGGGACAGATACGCAGTATTTT. It encodes CASSKGQGTDTQYF.

The table lists this clonotype with a few counts. The chain has TRBV14 and TRBJ2-7; the D is unclear. CDR1 and CDR2 from the germline V gene are SGHDN and FVKESK. CDR3 size: 11 residues. V was clipped by 1 base and J by 6 bases, with 4 bases between them. The CDR3, as DNA: TGTGCCAGCAGCCAAGGAACCGAGCAGTACTTC. Translating gives CASSQGTEQYF.

The chain combines TRBV28 with TRBJ2-1; 12 bases are shared with TRBD1. The CDR3 has 15 residues. V shed 4 bases, J shed 12 bases, and the junction held 10 bases outside the gene matches. CDR1 MDHEN and CDR2 SYDVKM come from the germline V gene. CDR3 region: CASSWGTGGGWGQFF. The CDR3 region has the DNA TGTGCCAGCAGTTGGGGGACAGGGGGCGGTTGGGGGCAGTTCTTC.

There are many counts of this clonotype. The gene calls are TRBV6-1 and TRBJ2-7; the D is unclear. The CDR3 is 14 residues long. Deletions cut 7 bases from V and 0 bases from J, with 13 bases between. The V gene's germline CDR1 is MNHNS and CDR2 SASEGT. The CDR3 sequence: CASIGPGSSYEQYF. The CDR3 nucleotides are TGTGCCAGCATCGGTCCGGGCAGCTCCTACGAGCAGTACTTC.

This CDR3 reads CASLHLSDTQYF. CDR3 nucleotide sequence: TGTGCCAGCCTCCATTTATCAGATACGCAGTATTTT. The V and J genes are TRBV7-9 and TRBJ2-3; unclear D gene. Trimming shortened V by 8 bases and J by 4 bases, and 10 bases separated the two germline ends. The CDR3 runs to 12 residues. Per germline, CDR1 SEHNR and CDR2 FQNEAQ (reference sequence).

There are many counts of this clonotype. The chain has TRBV5-1 and TRBJ2-7, with 8 bases that match TRBD2. V lost 7 bases and J lost 2; bases outside the gene matches: 8. Germline values: CDR1 SGHRS, CDR2 YFSETQ. The CDR3 extends over 14 amino acids. CDR3 in amino acids: CASSITSGTYEQYF. DNA for the CDR3: TGCGCCAGCTCGATTACTAGCGGTACCTACGAGCAGTACTTC.

For the CDR3, the DNA is TGCAGTGCCAGCAGGGGATTCTCTGGAAACACCATATATTTT. It encodes CSASRGFSGNTIYF. V and J are TRBV20-1 and TRBJ1-3; tentative D call: TRBD1 (6 bases). Per germline, CDR1 DFQATT and CDR2 SNEGSKA (reference sequence). There are 14 residues in the CDR3. Trimming took 6 bases from V and 0 from J, leaving 12 bases between them.

Ten or more counts support this clonotype. V gene TRBV3-1 combines with J gene TRBJ2-7; 11 bases map to TRBD1. CDR3 size: 14 residues. J gave up 3 bases and V 6 bases, and 4 bases lay outside the gene matches. Germline V gives CDR1 LGHDT, CDR2 YNNKEL (reference sequence). CDR3 region: CASSRTGGSYEQYF. CDR3 coding DNA: TGTGCCAGCAGTAGGACAGGGGGCAGCTACGAGCAGTACTTC.

The chain combines TRBV6-1 with TRBJ2-3, with D unclear. Trimming pared 9 bases from V and 3 bases from J, leaving 7 bases between. Germline assignment: CDR1 MNHNS and CDR2 SASEGT. The CDR3 is 11 residues long. The CDR3 DNA follows: TGTGCCAGTCAGGAGACAGATACGCAGTATTTT. Translating gives CASQETDTQYF.

This clonotype was counted a single time. This chain uses TRBV24-1 with TRBJ2-1, with TRBD2 matching over 14 bases. This CDR3 is built from 15 residues. CDR1 is KGHDR and CDR2 is SFDVKD in the germline V gene. J lost 10 bases, V lost 3 bases, and 4 bases had no gene match. Here the CDR3 DNA reads TGTGCCACCAGTGATGGGGGACTAGCGGGAGACGAGCAGTTCTTC. It yields the protein CATSDGGLAGDEQFF.

This clonotype was counted many times. CDR3: CASSLGAIYEQYF. The DNA for the CDR3 is TGCGCCAGCAGCTTGGGGGCCATCTACGAGCAGTACTTC. The rearrangement joins TRBV5-1 to TRBJ2-7; D is undetermined. CDR3 size: 13 residues. In germline, CDR1 is SGHRS, CDR2 YFSETQ. With 0 bases removed from V and 3 bases from J, the gap between germline ends came to 7 bases.

In its sample, this clonotype was seen many times. V gene TRBV20-1 combines with J gene TRBJ2-1; D may be TRBD1 (5 bases). The ends were cut back, 6 bases at V and 7 bases at J, with 22 bases in the middle. The CDR3 covers 15 residues. Germline lookup yields CDR1 DFQATT and CDR2 SNEGSKA (reference sequence). CDR3 amino acids: CSAPRGAVPTNEQFF. CDR3 bases: TGCAGTGCCCCCCGTGGGGCGGTGCCGACTAATGAGCAGTTCTTC.

This clonotype came up a few times. The V and J genes are TRBV5-1 and TRBJ2-2; D is uncertain. The germline gives CDR1 SGHRS, CDR2 YFSETQ. Trimming stripped 2 bases from V and 4 bases from J, with 6 bases between. The CDR3 spans 13 residues. The CDR3: CASSFSVTGELFF. In nucleotides, the CDR3 is TGCGCCAGCAGCTTCTCGGTCACCGGGGAGCTGTTTTTT.

There are many counts of this clonotype. This chain joins TRBV28 and TRBJ2-7, with TRBD1 matching 12 bases. J lost 3 bases, V lost 3 bases, and 3 bases had no gene match. Germline CDR1 and CDR2: MDHEN and SYDVKM. CDR3 length equals 15 residues. The CDR3 loop is CASSLGTGGFYEQYF. The CDR3 bases are TGTGCCAGCAGTTTGGGGACAGGGGGCTTCTACGAGCAGTACTTC.

This clonotype was detected only a few times. The V gene is TRBV7-2, the J gene TRBJ2-7; the match to TRBD2 covers 9 bases. Germline CDR1 reads SGHTA; CDR2 reads FQGNSA. This CDR3 comprises 16 residues. Germline trimming cut 1 base from V and 1 base from J; bases unmatched to any gene: 5. The CDR3 DNA reads as TGTGCCAGCAGCTTAGTTGGGCTAGCGGGGTCCTACGAGCAGTACTTC. This sequence encodes CASSLVGLAGSYEQYF. Complete variable domain (other parts from reference TRBV7-2 and TRBJ2-7): GAGVSQSPSNKVTEKGKDVELRCDPISGHTALYWYRQSLGQGLEFLIYFQGNSAPDKSGLPSDRFSAERTGGSVSTLTIQRTQQEDSAVYLCASSLVGLAGSYEQYFGPGTRLTVT.

At least ten counts were recorded for this clonotype. This chain connects TRBV27 to TRBJ2-7, with D possibly matching TRBD1 (6 bases). V lost 5 bases and J lost 1, with 9 bases in between. Germline CDR1 is MNHEY and CDR2 is SMNVEV (reference sequence). CDR3 length equals 13 residues. CDR3 region: CASSKGGSYEQYF. The CDR3 coding sequence is TGTGCCAGCAGTAAAGGGGGTTCCTACGAGCAGTACTTC.

This clonotype came up once. A read error likely explains this, since a far larger clone differs by one base. The rearrangement joins TRBV6-2 or TRBV6-3 to TRBJ2-3; 13 bases are a match to TRBD2. This CDR3 comprises 18 residues. Trimming removed 6 bases from V and 10 bases from J; junction bases left unmatched: 19. From germline, CDR1 is MNHEY and CDR2 SVGEGT. CDR3 residues: CASSQDPGLAGTRSAQYF. The CDR3 nucleotides read TGTGCCAGCAGCCAAGACCCGGGACTAGCGGGAACCAGGAGCGCGCAGTATTTT.

There are many counts of this clonotype. This chain uses TRBV6-2 or TRBV6-3 with TRBJ2-3, with 9 nucleotides matching TRBD2. With V trimmed by 2 bases and J by 8 bases, 5 bases remained unmatched. The germline V gene has CDR1 MNHEY and CDR2 SVGEGT. The CDR3 runs to 14 residues. CDR3 residues: CASSYQATSGTQYF. The CDR3 DNA follows: TGTGCCAGCAGTTACCAGGCGACTAGCGGTACGCAGTATTTT.

There are many counts of this clonotype. The chain uses TRBV3-1 and TRBJ2-7; D is possibly TRBD2 (5 bases). The CDR3 extends over 15 amino acids. The V gene lost 0 bases and the J gene lost 0 bases, with 9 bases spanning the gap. The germline V gene encodes CDR1 LGHDT and CDR2 YNNKEL (reference sequence). The CDR3 is CASSQDLSGSYEQYF. CDR3 DNA sequence: TGTGCCAGCAGCCAAGATCTAAGCGGCTCCTACGAGCAGTACTTC.

This clonotype has at least ten counts. The chain uses TRBV6-1 and TRBJ2-3, with D possibly matching TRBD1 (5 bases). CDR3 length equals 17 residues. Germline values: CDR1 MNHNS, CDR2 SASEGT. Trimming removed 6 bases at V and 2 bases at J, with 21 bases between. The CDR3 sequence is CASSLGPKRTITDTQYF. CDR3 bases: TGTGCCAGCAGCCTGGGGCCTAAGCGCACTATCACAGATACGCAGTATTTT.

The table lists this clonotype with many counts. The V gene is TRBV15, the J gene TRBJ2-2, with a weak D call TRBD2 (6 bases). The V and J ends lost 9 bases and 4 bases respectively, with 12 bases between them. The germline V gene has CDR1 LNHNV and CDR2 YYDKDF (reference sequence). This CDR3 has 13 amino acids. As DNA, the CDR3 is TGTGCCACGAGGGTCGGGGGCACCGGGGAGCTGTTTTTT. It yields the protein CATRVGGTGELFF.

The sample holds many counts of this clonotype. The chain recombines TRBV13 with TRBJ2-7; D is undetermined. CDR1 PRHDT and CDR2 FYEKMQ come from the germline V gene (reference sequence). The CDR3 loop spans 15 amino acids. V lost 6 bases to trimming and J lost 5 bases, with 20 bases between them. CDR3: CASSFRGEGSDEQYF. The CDR3, as DNA: TGTGCCAGCAGTTTCAGAGGTGAAGGCAGCGACGAGCAGTACTTC.

Concerning this clonotype: Just one base apart from a much larger clone, this may be a read error. The V call is TRBV28, the J call TRBJ1-3; D possibly corresponds to TRBD1 (6 bases). The CDR3 has 15 residues. Germline CDR1 is MDHEN and CDR2 is SYDVKM. CDR3 region: CASSFGGTRGDTMYF. The CDR3 nucleotides read TGTGCCAGCAGTTTTGGGGGCACCCGAGGGGACACCATGTATTTT. Based on the CDR3 plus reference TRBV28 and TRBJ1-3, the full variable domain is DVKVTQSSRYLVKRTGEKVFLECVQDMDHENMFWYRQDPGLGLRLIYFSYDVKMKEKGDIPEGYSVSREKKERFSLILESASTNQTSMYLCASSFGGTRGDTMYFGEGSWLTVV.

The chain recombines TRBV11-2 with TRBJ2-7; maybe TRBD2 (7 bases). Germline-derived CDR1 and CDR2 are SGHAT and FQNNGV. V shed 1 base and J shed 3 bases, with 19 bases lying between them. CDR3 length equals 17 residues. DNA of the CDR3: TGTGCCAGCAGCTTAGGAGGGGGGACTACCCTCCGCTACGAGCAGTACTTC. It translates to CASSLGGGTTLRYEQYF.

Only a few counts were recorded for this clonotype. V gene TRBV24-1 combines with J gene TRBJ2-7; 8 nucleotides match TRBD1. The CDR3 is 17 amino acids. V shed 0 bases and J 0 bases; nucleotides not matched to a gene: 6. Germline CDR1 reads KGHDR; CDR2 reads SFDVKD. The CDR3 DNA reads TGTGCCACCAGTGATTTGCCCAGACAGGGGAGCTCCTACGAGCAGTACTTC. Its translation: CATSDLPRQGSSYEQYF.

This clonotype was counted at least ten times. The chain links TRBV2 to TRBJ1-1; TRBD1 might be the D (6 bases). The CDR3 runs 14 residues. CDR1 is SNHLY and CDR2 is FYNNEI in the germline V gene. With 6 bases removed from V and 3 bases from J, the gap between germline ends came to 14 bases. For the CDR3, the DNA is TGTGCCAGCAGAAGACAGGAGGGAGACACTGAAGCTTTCTTT. Translated, it gives CASRRQEGDTEAFF. The entire variable domain, with the rest obtained from reference TRBV2 and TRBJ1-1, is as follows: EPEVTQTPSHQVTQMGQEVILRCVPISNHLYFYWYRQILGQKVEFLVSFYNNEISEKSEIFDDQFSVERPDGSNFTLKIRSTKLEDSAMYFCASRRQEGDTEAFFGQGTRLTVV.

This clonotype occurred many times. The chain links TRBV24-1 to TRBJ2-2, with unresolved D. The CDR3 loop spans 14 amino acids. V lost 0 bases to trimming and J lost 8 bases, with 9 bases between them. CDR1 is KGHDR and CDR2 is SFDVKD in the germline V gene. DNA of the CDR3: TGTGCCACCAGTGATTTGGTCACTTCTGGGGAGCTGTTTTTT. It translates to CATSDLVTSGELFF.